This T cell receptor beta chain derives from a study of blood T cell repertoires in COVID-19 (TCRdb year 2020). With respect to the entire study: Collaborator samples came from the United States, Italy and Spain and covered acute and convalescent phases of COVID-19. Subjects who had been exposed to COVID-19, were actively infected with it, or had recovered from it provided the deeply sampled blood TCRbeta repertoires that made up the dataset. Where available, HLA class I and class II types were obtained from metadata supplied by the sample provider rather than from assay-based typing. The samples were drawn from the first 160 participants of the ongoing ImmuneRACE study and from more than 1,000 subjects provided by 6 global collaborators. The repertoires were released in a freely available public database intended as a resource for research on the immune response to SARS-CoV-2. A de-identified subject ID, COVID-19 status, age in years and sex were almost always included in the sample metadata. The material from the prospective study consisted of cDNA or gDNA derived from T cells, B-cell-depleted T cells, or PBMCs.

The CDR3 spans 16 residues, from the cysteine through the phenylalanine. Just CDR3 DNA is preserved here, 48 bases in frame from base 1. Per the germline V gene, SGHTA is the CDR1 and FQGNSA is the CDR2. Relative to germline, V is missing 2 bases and J is missing 4 bases, with 7 bases of the junction outside any gene match. Regarding this clone: What this receptor recognizes is not known. No base-level quality is on record; no much larger clone is a single base apart.

Participants in the prospective study were aged 18 to 89 years, lived in under 30 United States geographic areas, and enrolled through a virtual design. In the prospective study, participants were assigned to cohorts based on the clinical history participants reported in a screening survey and a study questionnaire. Recovered participants in ImmuneRACE Cohort 3 were defined by two consecutive negative NP/OP PCR tests, clearance by a healthcare professional, or resolution of symptoms. Each participant in the prospective study had whole blood, serum and a nasopharyngeal or oropharyngeal swab collected by mobile phlebotomists. Over a roughly two-month period, participants in the prospective study had the option of providing additional blood draws and questionnaires. Prospective study blood samples were shipped either frozen or at room temperature before DNA extraction. TCRbeta CDR3 regions were amplified from genomic DNA by means of the immunoSEQ Assay, a bias-controlled multiplex PCR. Per the original workflow: Nucleated cell counts per sample were estimated from amplification of reference gene primers within the assay. To quantify the absolute abundance of each unique TCRbeta CDR3 rearrangement, sequence reads were collapsed and filtered. For each sample, productive Simpson clonality was calculated as the square root of Simpson's diversity index over productive rearrangements. Drawn from immuneACCESS, this table holds only the in-frame rearrangements with V and J called that TCRdb kept. Clones are partly lost; checked studies trace under half to an unresolved V gene and leave the rest unexplained. V and J calls plus clone size are reproduced from that table; the DNA served to infer D and trimming. The sample yields fewer than 400,000 clones; nearly 90% were counted once. The ten largest clones capture less than 2% of the sample.

The investigation overall reported the following: Clinical and demographic metadata were provided uncurated, with the amount varying by source and participant.

This receptor chain uses TRBV7-2 and TRBJ2-1; the central 8 bases match TRBD1. This sequence was found in a woman in her 30s who had recovered from COVID-19. Sequencing input: PBMCs or T cells enriched from blood (not recorded which). The CDR3: CASSLYGTGSYNEQFF. The bases read TGTGCCAGCAGCTTATATGGGACAGGTTCTTACAATGAGCAGTTCTTC.